These T cell receptor beta chains were read from a single sample in a study of blood T cell repertoires in COVID-19. Generated by immunoSEQ multiplex PCR, the TCRdb table keeps only in-frame clones and is missing some. Of some 350,000 clones listed, more than 85% were seen once; the top ten hold 3%. Sequencing input: peripheral blood. The receptors shown here come from a human donor in a cohort sampled during active COVID-19. Each CDR3 is given with its conserved first and last residue. The D gene is left open where the match is weak. Rows may omit the clone size; those that give it use once, few, many or a size class.

TRBV19	.	.	TRBJ2-7	CASSRGGEQYF
TRBV29-1	.	.	TRBJ1-4	CSALTGNEDEKLFF
TRBV11-2	.	.	TRBJ1-3	CASSPLSSGNTIYF
TRBV7-2	.	TRBD1	TRBJ2-7	CASSLKGSRGTYEQYF
TRBV5-1	.	.	TRBJ1-2	CASSQIGGAYGYTF
TRBV7-9	.	.	TRBJ2-2	CASSFGAANTGELFF
TRBV19	.	TRBD1	TRBJ1-1	CASRVSGQGITEAFF
TRBV7-2	.	TRBD1	TRBJ2-7	CASSLGVTGGPPYEQYF
TRBV30	once	.	TRBJ1-1	CAWMGAEAFF
TRBV7-9	.	TRBD2	TRBJ2-1	CASSSDSSGGVEQFF
TRBV10-2	.	TRBD2	TRBJ2-7	CASSELGGRAIIYEQYF
TRBV5-6	.	TRBD1	TRBJ1-1	CASSLSDRGNTEAFF
TRBV19	few	.	TRBJ1-5	CASSMERVSNQPQHF
TRBV5-1	.	TRBD1	TRBJ1-4	CASSHTGASNEKLFF
TRBV30	few	.	TRBJ2-3	CAWATGMSTDTQYF
TRBV5-1	.	.	TRBJ1-4	CASSLGQGSEKLFF
TRBV5-1	.	.	TRBJ2-1	CASTLNSDSYNEQFF
TRBV9	.	.	TRBJ2-3	CASSAVPDTQYF
TRBV5-4	.	TRBD1	TRBJ1-2	CATMGRGTGGNYGYTF
TRBV7-3	.	TRBD1	TRBJ1-1	CASSQDRGTEAFF
TRBV5-1	.	TRBD2	TRBJ2-1	CASSLAGGRRFYEQFF
TRBV21-1	once	.	TRBJ1-1	CASGTGNTEAFF
TRBV5-1	.	TRBD2	TRBJ2-2	CASSGLAGEAGELFF
TRBV30	.	.	TRBJ2-5	CAWTGRSFQETQYF
TRBV5-1	.	TRBD2	TRBJ2-3	CASSSQRGGQDTQYF
TRBV27	.	TRBD1	TRBJ1-2	CASSPDVGQGAFGYTF
TRBV20-1	.	.	TRBJ2-3	CSASPLTRTDTQYF
TRBV5-1	once	.	TRBJ2-5	CASNRGGRGETQYF
TRBV15	.	TRBD1	TRBJ1-1	CATMETGRVGDTEAFF
TRBV11-2	.	.	TRBJ1-3	CASSRTEAGNTIYF
TRBV2	.	.	TRBJ1-4	CASRLRGGNEKLFF
TRBV6-6	.	TRBD1	TRBJ1-3	CASSYTGDGNTIYF
TRBV5-1	once	.	TRBJ1-6	CASSLNGYGFAPLHF
TRBV27	.	TRBD2	TRBJ2-7	CASSSRSSGRHHRPYEQYF
TRBV28	.	.	TRBJ2-2	CASSLLGGELFF